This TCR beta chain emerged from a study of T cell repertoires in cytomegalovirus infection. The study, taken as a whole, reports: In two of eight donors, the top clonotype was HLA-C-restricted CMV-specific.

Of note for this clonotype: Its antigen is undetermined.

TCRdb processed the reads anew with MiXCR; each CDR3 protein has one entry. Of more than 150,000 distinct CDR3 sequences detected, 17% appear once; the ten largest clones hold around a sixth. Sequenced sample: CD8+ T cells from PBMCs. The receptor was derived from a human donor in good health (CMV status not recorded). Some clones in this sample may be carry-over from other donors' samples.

This CDR3 is CASGQYYNEQFF. The DNA of the CDR3 is TGTGCCAGCGGACAGTACTACAATGAGCAGTTCTTC. The chain carries TRBV25-1 and TRBJ2-1; D perhaps matches TRBD1 (6 bases). The CDR3 is 12 residues long. V was cut by 8 bases and J by 3 bases, with 8 bases left in between. Germline values: CDR1 MGHDK, CDR2 SYGVNS. Using reference TRBV25-1 and TRBJ2-1 for the parts outside the CDR3, the full variable domain is EADIYQTPRYLVIGTGKKITLECSQTMGHDKMYWYQQDPGMELHLIHYSYGVNSTEKGDLSSESTVSRIRTEHFPLTLESARPSHTSQYLCASGQYYNEQFFGPGTRLTVL.